This T cell receptor (beta chain) was profiled in a study of blood T cell repertoires in COVID-19. CDR1 and CDR2 (germline): MNHNY, SVGAGI (reference sequence). After removal of 8 bases from V and 5 bases from J, the junction contained 8 bases not matched to a gene. This CDR3 is built from 13 residues. Clones were sequenced by immunoSEQ multiplex PCR, and TCRdb holds only the in-frame ones, with some missing. The repertoire holds 130,000 or so clones, about 83% seen once, with roughly 13% in the top ten. The V and J genes are TRBV6-6 and TRBJ2-5, with 7 nucleotides matching TRBD2. This TCR derives from a human donor in a cohort sampled during active COVID-19. The specimen was peripheral blood. The DNA for the CDR3 is TGTGCCAGCCGGGGCGGGAGCTGGGAGACCCAGTACTTC. Protein sequence: CASRGGSWETQYF.